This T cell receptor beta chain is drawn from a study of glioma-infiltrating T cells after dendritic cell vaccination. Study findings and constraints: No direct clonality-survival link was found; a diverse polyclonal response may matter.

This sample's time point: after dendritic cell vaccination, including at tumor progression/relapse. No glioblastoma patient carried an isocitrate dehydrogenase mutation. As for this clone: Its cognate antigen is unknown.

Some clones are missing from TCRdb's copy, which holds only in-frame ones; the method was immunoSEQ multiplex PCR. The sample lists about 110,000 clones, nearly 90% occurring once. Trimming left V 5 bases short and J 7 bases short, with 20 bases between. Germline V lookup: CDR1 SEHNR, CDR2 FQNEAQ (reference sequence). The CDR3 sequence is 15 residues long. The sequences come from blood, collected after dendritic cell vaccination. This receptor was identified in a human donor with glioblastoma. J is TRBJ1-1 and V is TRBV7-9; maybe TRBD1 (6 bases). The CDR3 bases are TGTGCCAGCAGCCTCGGACTGGGGGCCCTCTTTGAAGCTTTCTTT. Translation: CASSLGLGALFEAFF.